This section outlines one T cell receptor (beta chain) sequence together with its context. No antigen is known for it. One end of the junction does not line up with germline, which may come from a read error. From a lookup of the germline V gene, CDR1 and CDR2 are MNHEY and SVGEGT. Spanning cysteine to phenylalanine, the CDR3 consists of 21 amino acids. Only the CDR3 part of the read is kept: 63 bases, read in frame from the first base. These data come from a study of metastatic and nonmetastatic thyroid tumors (TCRdb year 2020). Study-level background: Repertoires from peripheral blood and from tumor or nodule tissue samples of malignant and benign thyroid patients were compared.

No treatment had been received by any patient before thyroid surgery. Using T-cell receptor beta sequencing, the study looked back at clinical samples from patients collected from about 2011 to 2019. Beyond this particular receptor, the publication reports: In both blood and tumor samples, malignant tumors were reported to have significantly higher TCR beta diversity than benign nodules.

The method behind the library was PCR. Sequencing was carried out with an Illumina HiSeq 4000. The TCR beta-chain CDR3 region of each patient was profiled by high-throughput sequencing. As for the original processing: CDR3 differences across clinicopathological groups were used to build a classifier for discriminating distant-metastatic papillary thyroid cancer patients. The Shannon index was used to assess repertoire diversity, and the Morisita-Horn index was used to assess tumor-blood repertoire similarity. Using fastp trimming at Q25 and MiXCR clonotype assembly, TCRdb reanalyzed the public sequencing data and kept in-frame beta chains. TCRdb, rather than the study authors, made the V and J calls. In this sample the table shows about 19,000 clones, over 20% of which occur a single time. In total, the top ten clones hold about 10% of the sample.

The receptor comes from a male donor with papillary thyroid cancer or a benign thyroid nodule (not recorded which). Some clones in this sample may be carry-over from other donors' samples. Sequences were obtained from tumor tissue. This chain is built from TRBV6-2 or TRBV6-3 and TRBJ2-3; TRBD2 agrees with 10 junctional bases. The CDR3 here reads CASSYSILASGRAYSTNTQYF. The nucleotides read TGTGCCAGCAGTTACTCGATTCTGGCCAGCGGGAGGGCCTATAGCACAAATACGCAGTATTTT.